The 30 T cell receptor beta chains below were found in one sample sequenced in a study of T-cell reconstitution after alpha-beta-depleted transplantation in children. As it was prepared, the TCRbeta library received unique molecular identifiers. TCRdb fed the PCR reads into MiXCR, producing one record per CDR3 protein. Of approximately 520,000 distinct CDR3 sequences listed, around 10% are singletons. This material consisted of PBMCs, mostly from graft donor cells, taken 180 days after TCRalphabeta/CD19-depleted stem cell transplant. Source of these receptors: a female patient under 10 years old who had a stem cell transplant for aplastic anemia, so the T cells may come from the graft donor.

This clonotype was counted a few times. The chain carries TRBV20-1 and TRBJ2-3; 9 bases align to TRBD2. The junction had 6 bases not matched to a gene; V was cut back by 1 base and J by 4 bases. Germline V CDR1 and CDR2: DFQATT, SNEGSKA (reference sequence). The CDR3 consists of 15 residues. The CDR3 nucleotides read TGCAGTGCTAGAGGAGGTAGCGGGAGTCCAGATACGCAGTATTTT. It yields the protein CSARGGSGSPDTQYF.

This clonotype was counted only a few times. V usage is TRBV19 and J usage is TRBJ2-3; the match to TRBD2 covers 11 bases. This CDR3 comprises 15 residues. Germline V CDR1 and CDR2: LNHDA, SQIVND (reference sequence). Trimming at V came to 4 bases and at J to 5 bases, leaving 5 bases not matched to a gene. The CDR3 DNA follows: TGTGCCAGTAGTAAGGTAGCGGGAGGGGTAGATACGCAGTATTTT. The encoded protein is CASSKVAGGVDTQYF.

This clonotype was observed a few times. V usage is TRBV28 and J usage is TRBJ2-7; weak D call: TRBD2 (5 bases). Trimming shortened V by 5 bases and J by 2 bases, and 16 bases separated the two germline ends. The CDR3 runs 15 residues. Germline values: CDR1 MDHEN, CDR2 SYDVKM. The CDR3: CASSPPGSWAYEQYF. DNA for the CDR3: TGTGCCAGCAGTCCGCCGGGATCCTGGGCCTACGAGCAGTACTTC.

V is TRBV29-1 and J is TRBJ2-3; maybe TRBD1 (6 bases). The V gene's germline CDR1 is SQVTM and CDR2 ANQGSEA. V was pared by 0 bases and J by 2 bases, with 12 bases between. The CDR3 runs to 15 residues. The CDR3 region has the DNA TGCAGCGTTGAAGAGGCAGGGGATACCACAGATACGCAGTATTTT. This sequence encodes CSVEEAGDTTDTQYF.

The chain recombines TRBV9 with TRBJ2-1; D may be TRBD2 (5 bases). V dropped 0 bases and J dropped 7 bases, with 14 bases sitting between them. This CDR3 is built from 15 residues. Germline lookup yields CDR1 SGDLS and CDR2 YYNGEE. Written as DNA, the CDR3 is TGTGCCAGCAGCGTAGCTCCGGGGATGGTGAATGAGCAGTTCTTC. Translating it yields CASSVAPGMVNEQFF. Full variable domain (outside the CDR3, taken from reference TRBV9 and TRBJ2-1): DSGVTQTPKHLITATGQRVTLRCSPRSGDLSVYWYQQSLDQGLQFLIQYYNGEERAKGNILERFSAQQFPDLHSELNLSSLELGDSALYFCASSVAPGMVNEQFFGPGTRLTVL.

This clonotype has just a few counts. This chain connects TRBV20-1 to TRBJ1-1, with 8 bases that match TRBD1. The length of the CDR3 is 12 residues. Germline V gene data show CDR1 as DFQATT and CDR2 as SNEGSKA (reference sequence). Unmatched junction bases numbered 1, after V lost 0 bases and J lost 7 bases. For the CDR3, the DNA is TGCAGTGCTAGAGAAGGACAGGGTGAAGCTTTCTTT. Translation gives CSAREGQGEAFF.

The rearrangement joins TRBV12-5 to TRBJ2-7, with D possibly TRBD1 on 6 matching bases. V lost 4 bases to trimming and J lost 3 bases, with 7 bases between them. The V gene's germline CDR1 is LGHNT and CDR2 FRNRAP. The CDR3 is 12 amino acids. CDR3 in DNA: TGTGCTAGTGGTTCCAGGGGCTACGAGCAGTACGTC. This codes for CASGSRGYEQYV.

V and J are TRBV7-2 and TRBJ2-3; 8 bases agree with TRBD2. The CDR3 is 16 residues long. V trimming: 4 bases; J trimming: 2 bases; junction bases outside the gene matches: 8. CDR1 and CDR2 (germline): SGHTA, FQGNSA. This chain's CDR3 is CASSSRSGRVTDTQYF. The CDR3 DNA sequence: TGTGCCAGCAGCTCTCGGAGCGGGAGAGTCACAGATACGCAGTATTTT.

CDR3 in amino acids: CSARDPPGRDSYGYTF. CDR3 nucleotide sequence: TGCAGTGCTAGAGATCCCCCAGGCAGGGACTCTTATGGCTACACCTTC. This chain joins TRBV20-1 and TRBJ1-2, with D possibly TRBD1 on 5 matching bases. This CDR3 is built from 16 residues. The germline V gene encodes CDR1 DFQATT and CDR2 SNEGSKA (reference sequence). V lost 0 bases and J lost 5, with 19 bases in between.

As to this clonotype: Its ends do not fully match the called genes, so a read error is possible. This chain connects TRBV5-1 to TRBJ1-2; 8 bases match TRBD1. Germline assignment: CDR1 SGHRS and CDR2 YFSETQ. This CDR3 comprises 13 residues. In DNA form, the CDR3 reads TGCGCCAGCAGCTCCGACAGGGGCTATGTCTACACCTTC. Translated: CASSSDRGYVYTF.

The chain carries TRBV19 and TRBJ1-5, with 7 bases aligning to TRBD1. The ends lost 5 bases at V and 2 bases at J; junction bases unmatched: 6. The CDR3 loop spans 15 amino acids. CDR1 is LNHDA, CDR2 SQIVND, per germline (reference sequence). CDR3 DNA: TGTGCCAGTAGTGACAGGGCAGGGGGCAATCAGCCCCAGCATTTT. This translates into CASSDRAGGNQPQHF.

The genes are TRBV19 and TRBJ1-1; D is possibly TRBD1 (5 bases). Looked up from germline, CDR1 is LNHDA and CDR2 is SQIVND (reference sequence). The CDR3 runs 17 residues. The V end was cut by 0 bases, the J end by 0 bases, with 14 bases between. CDR3 region: CASSIDSTEKLNTEAFF. CDR3 in DNA: TGTGCCAGTAGTATAGATTCGACAGAGAAACTGAACACTGAAGCTTTCTTT.

The chain is built from TRBV15 and TRBJ2-3; the D is unclear. CDR3 length equals 13 residues. V was trimmed by 5 bases and J by 1 base, leaving 7 bases between them. Germline CDR1 is LNHNV and CDR2 is YYDKDF (reference sequence). CDR3 residues: CATSDGGTDTQYF. CDR3 nucleotide sequence: TGTGCCACCAGCGATGGCGGCACAGATACGCAGTATTTT. Together with reference TRBV15 and TRBJ2-3, the CDR3 gives the full variable domain: DAMVIQNPRYQVTQFGKPVTLSCSQTLNHNVMYWYQQKSSQAPKLLFHYYDKDFNNEADTPDNFQSRRPNTSFCFLDIRSPGLGDTAMYLCATSDGGTDTQYFGPGTRLTVL.

The V gene is TRBV27, the J gene TRBJ2-3; 7 bases fit TRBD2. V lost 4 bases, J lost 0 bases, and 7 bases stayed unmatched. Germline V CDR1 and CDR2: MNHEY, SMNVEV (reference sequence). CDR3 length equals 16 residues. The CDR3 bases are TGTGCCAGCAGTTCCGCAACTAGCGTTAGCACAGATACGCAGTATTTT. This translates into CASSSATSVSTDTQYF.

This clonotype was detected a few times. This chain connects TRBV20-1 to TRBJ1-4; the match to TRBD1 covers 9 bases. The V gene's germline CDR1 is DFQATT and CDR2 SNEGSKA (reference sequence). The CDR3 is 15 residues long. J gave up 8 bases and V 5 bases, and 12 bases lay outside the gene matches. The CDR3 DNA reads as TGCAGTGCTTCACCCTGGGGGACAGGGAGAGAAAAACTGTTTTTT. This encodes CSASPWGTGREKLFF.

The sample holds many counts of this clonotype. The V gene is TRBV5-6, the J gene TRBJ1-1; D unclear. Trimming took 1 base from V and 5 from J, leaving 6 bases between them. The V gene's germline CDR1 is SGHDT and CDR2 YYEEEE. The CDR3 is 12 residues long. CDR3 DNA sequence: TGTGCCAGCAGCTTGCCCCCGACTGAAGCTTTCTTT. Its translation: CASSLPPTEAFF.

The sample holds a few counts of this clonotype. The V gene is TRBV27, the J gene TRBJ2-2; TRBD2 might be the D (5 bases). The CDR3 is 11 amino acids. CDR1 and CDR2 from the germline V gene are MNHEY and SMNVEV (reference sequence). V lost 5 bases, J lost 7 bases, and 5 bases lay in between. This CDR3 is CASSEGGELFF. For the CDR3, the DNA is TGTGCCAGCAGTGAGGGCGGGGAGCTGTTTTTT.

This clonotype was detected once. The chain's CDR3 is CASSILYPGDTEAFF. CDR3 in DNA: TGTGCCAGTAGTATATTGTACCCTGGGGACACTGAAGCTTTCTTT. The chain joins TRBV19 to TRBJ1-1; D gene ambiguous. Germline CDR1 and CDR2: LNHDA and SQIVND (reference sequence). Trimming shortened V by 2 bases and J by 3 bases, and 13 bases separated the two germline ends. The CDR3 sequence is 15 residues long. The complete variable domain, with remaining parts taken from reference TRBV19 and TRBJ1-1, reads DGGITQSPKYLFRKEGQNVTLSCEQNLNHDAMYWYRQDPGQGLRLIYYSQIVNDFQKGDIAEGYSVSREKKESFPLTVTSAQKNPTAFYLCASSILYPGDTEAFFGQGTRLTVV.

The V and J genes are TRBV4-1 and TRBJ2-3; 12 nucleotides line up with TRBD2. The CDR3 runs to 22 residues. CDR1 MGHRA and CDR2 YSYEKL come from the germline V gene. V shed 4 bases and J 2 bases; nucleotides not matched to a gene: 22. CDR3 coding DNA: TGCGCCAGCAGCCTGCGTCCTCCCGGGACTAGCGGGCTCAGACCTCCCACAGATACGCAGTATTTT. The encoded protein is CASSLRPPGTSGLRPPTDTQYF.

This clonotype has a handful of counts. The CDR3 region has the DNA TGTGCCAGCAGCCCTGCTGTAACCGGGACTAGCGGAACAGATACGCAGTATTTT. It yields the protein CASSPAVTGTSGTDTQYF. This rearrangement joins TRBV11-2 to TRBJ2-3; 11 bases align to TRBD2. The V segment lost 5 bases and the J segment 3 bases; nucleotides outside the gene matches: 13. Looked up from germline, CDR1 is SGHAT and CDR2 is FQNNGV. This CDR3 region has 18 residues.

The chain has TRBV4-1 and TRBJ2-1; D is ambiguous. Germline values: CDR1 MGHRA, CDR2 YSYEKL. This CDR3 comprises 14 residues. The V end was cut by 4 bases, the J end by 10 bases, with 17 bases between. CDR3 bases: TGCGCCAGCAGCCCGATGTCGGGTGAAGGGGAGCAGTTCTTC. Protein sequence: CASSPMSGEGEQFF.

J is TRBJ2-4 and V is TRBV12-3 or TRBV12-4; TRBD1 agrees at 8 bases. This CDR3 contains 13 residues. The junction had 4 bases not matched to a gene; V was cut back by 5 bases and J by 7 bases. The chain's CDR3 is CASSLSGGNIQYF. CDR3 in DNA: TGTGCCAGCAGTCTCTCAGGGGGCAACATTCAGTACTTC.

This clonotype was counted at least ten times. The chain has TRBV20-1 and TRBJ2-4; 10 bases match TRBD1. The CDR3 is 15 amino acids. After removal of 1 base from V and 7 bases from J, the junction contained 7 bases not matched to a gene. Germline CDR1 and CDR2: DFQATT and SNEGSKA (reference sequence). CDR3 nucleotides: TGCAGTGCTAGAGCCTACCCGGGACAGGGGAACATTCAGTACTTC. It yields the protein CSARAYPGQGNIQYF.

V is TRBV7-9 and J is TRBJ2-5; D is uncertain. This CDR3 is built from 12 residues. With 5 bases removed from V and 5 bases from J, the gap between germline ends came to 9 bases. Germline V lookup: CDR1 SEHNR, CDR2 FQNEAQ (reference sequence). DNA for the CDR3: TGTGCCAGCAGCCCACTTCCCGAGACCCAGTACTTC. Translating gives CASSPLPETQYF. The variable domain in full, completed from reference TRBV7-9 and TRBJ2-5, reads DTGVSQNPRHKITKRGQNVTFRCDPISEHNRLYWYRQTLGQGPEFLTYFQNEAQLEKSRLLSDRFSAERPKGSFSTLEIQRTEQGDSAMYLCASSPLPETQYFGPGTRLLVL.

The V call is TRBV6-2 or TRBV6-3, the J call TRBJ1-1, with D possibly matching TRBD1 (5 bases). V was shortened by 0 bases and J by 7 bases, with 21 bases between the two germline ends. Germline V gene lookup returns CDR1 MNHEY and CDR2 SVGEGT. CDR3 length equals 17 residues. The CDR3 reads CASSYSWSRAEQGEAFF. CDR3 nucleotide sequence: TGTGCCAGCAGTTACTCGTGGAGCAGGGCGGAACAAGGTGAAGCTTTCTTT.

With regard to this clonotype: Because the CDR3 is missing its conserved closing phenylalanine or tryptophan, this is likely a read error. The chain is built from TRBV30 and TRBJ1-1; no definite D call. Germline CDR1 and CDR2: GTSNPN and SVGIG (reference sequence). The CDR3 length is 16 residues. Between the trimmed V and J ends, which lost 2 bases and 1 base, there was a span of 17 bases. The CDR3 DNA sequence: TGTGCCTGGAGTAACCGGAAGGGATTGGGGAACACTGAAGCTTTCTTG. Its protein is CAWSNRKGLGNTEAFL.

Many counts were recorded for this clonotype. V is TRBV12-3 or TRBV12-4 and J is TRBJ2-3; TRBD2 aligns across 9 bases. The CDR3 is 15 residues long. The J segment lost 4 bases and the V segment lost 7 bases, leaving 9 bases of the junction unmatched. The CDR3 nucleotides are TGTGCCAGCAACACCCCGGGACTAGCATCAGATACGCAGTATTTT. This encodes CASNTPGLASDTQYF.

The J gene is TRBJ2-7, the V gene TRBV11-1, with D unclear. Germline V lookup: CDR1 SGHAT, CDR2 FQDESV (reference sequence). The CDR3 runs 18 residues. Trimming took off 2 bases at V and 5 bases at J, with 25 bases between the two ends. CDR3 sequence: CASSLFPSSSPLRDEQYF. DNA of the CDR3: TGTGCCAGCAGCTTATTTCCAAGTAGCTCCCCCCTTCGTGACGAGCAGTACTTC.

This clonotype appeared a few times. The J gene is TRBJ2-7, the V gene TRBV7-6; TRBD2 might be the D (6 bases). Per germline, CDR1 SGHVS and CDR2 FNYEAQ. CDR3 length: 14 residues. Trimming removed 5 bases at V and 5 bases at J, with 16 bases between. The CDR3 spells CASSPSSPGDEQYF. CDR3 bases: TGTGCCAGCAGCCCTTCTTCCCCGGGGGACGAGCAGTACTTC.

The V gene is TRBV4-3, the J gene TRBJ2-1; 7 bases are a match to TRBD2. The CDR3 loop spans 13 amino acids. With V trimmed by 1 base and J by 11 bases, 5 bases remained unmatched. CDR1 and CDR2 (germline): LGHNA, YSLEER. The CDR3 nucleotides read TGCGCCAGCAGCCAAGGGGGGAGGGTTCAGCAGTTCTTC. This sequence encodes CASSQGGRVQQFF.